The rows below give T cell receptor beta chains drawn from one sample of a study of identical twins. One entry per CDR3 protein, called by TCRdb with MiXCR from the 5' RACE reads. In the table there are roughly 260,000 distinct CDR3 sequences, approximately 7.9% of which are singletons. These data also featured in a second study, about yellow fever vaccine responses in identical twins.

Material: CD8+ T cells sorted from blood. The origin of the receptors is a woman younger than 35 in good health. CDR3s include the opening cysteine and the closing phenylalanine or tryptophan. The order of the fields is V gene, D gene, J gene, clone size, CDR3 DNA, CDR3 protein. The D gene is left open where the match is weak. The listing skips clone size in some rows; elsewhere it reads once, few, many or a size class.

v_gene: TRBV10-2
d_gene: TRBD2
j_gene: TRBJ2-1
abundance: many
CDR3nt: TGCGCCAACTTAGGAGGACTAGCGGGCAATGAGCAGTTCTTC
CDR3aa: CANLGGLAGNEQFF

v_gene: TRBV12-3/TRBV12-4
d_gene: -
j_gene: TRBJ1-3
abundance: many
CDR3nt: TGTGCCAGCACCCTGGGGGAACTGAGCTCTGGAAACACCATATATTTT
CDR3aa: CASTLGELSSGNTIYF

v_gene: TRBV12-3/TRBV12-4
d_gene: -
j_gene: TRBJ1-2
abundance: -
CDR3nt: TGTGCCAGCAACCCAGAGGGGCGGCATGGCTACACCTTC
CDR3aa: CASNPEGRHGYTF

v_gene: TRBV10-2
d_gene: TRBD2
j_gene: TRBJ2-1
abundance: few
CDR3nt: TGCGCCAGCAGTGGCCAGCGGGAGGGCTACGACAATGAGCAGTTCTTC
CDR3aa: CASSGQREGYDNEQFF

v_gene: TRBV7-7
d_gene: TRBD2
j_gene: TRBJ2-3
abundance: -
CDR3nt: TGTGCCAGCAGCTTAACGCCCGGGGGGACAGATACGCAGTATTTT
CDR3aa: CASSLTPGGTDTQYF

v_gene: TRBV6-4
d_gene: TRBD2
j_gene: TRBJ2-1
abundance: many
CDR3nt: TGTGCCAGCAGTGGGACTAGCGGGGGTTACAATGAGCAGTTCTTC
CDR3aa: CASSGTSGGYNEQFF

v_gene: TRBV5-1
d_gene: -
j_gene: TRBJ2-6
abundance: few
CDR3nt: TGCGCCAGCCATCTGACAGCGCGCTCTGGGGCCAACGTCCTGACTTTC
CDR3aa: CASHLTARSGANVLTF

v_gene: TRBV24-1
d_gene: TRBD2
j_gene: TRBJ2-1
abundance: -
CDR3nt: TGTGCCACCAGTTTAGAGCGGGGGAGCTCCTACAATGAGCAGTTCTTC
CDR3aa: CATSLERGSSYNEQFF

v_gene: TRBV6-4
d_gene: TRBD2
j_gene: TRBJ2-1
abundance: many
CDR3nt: TGTGCCAGCAGTGCGGCGGGAGCCTACAATGAGCAGTTCTTC
CDR3aa: CASSAAGAYNEQFF

v_gene: TRBV27
d_gene: TRBD1
j_gene: TRBJ2-3
abundance: few
CDR3nt: TGTGCCAGCAGTTTACAGGGGACAGGGTCGGATACGCAGTATTTT
CDR3aa: CASSLQGTGSDTQYF

v_gene: TRBV5-6
d_gene: -
j_gene: TRBJ1-1
abundance: many
CDR3nt: TGTGCCAGCAGTTGGGGGACGGGGGCCACTGAAGCTTTCTTT
CDR3aa: CASSWGTGATEAFF

v_gene: TRBV12-3/TRBV12-4
d_gene: TRBD1
j_gene: TRBJ2-5
abundance: many
CDR3nt: TGTGCCAGCAGTCCAGGACAGGGGGCGGTGGAGACCCAGTACTTC
CDR3aa: CASSPGQGAVETQYF

v_gene: TRBV4-1
d_gene: TRBD1
j_gene: TRBJ2-1
abundance: many
CDR3nt: TGCGCCAGCAGCCAAGGGGTCGCGACAGGGGCTTTGGAGCAGTTCTTC
CDR3aa: CASSQGVATGALEQFF

v_gene: TRBV5-1
d_gene: -
j_gene: TRBJ2-5
abundance: many
CDR3nt: TGCGCCAGCAGCTTGGCTCCTGAAGAGACCCAGTACTTC
CDR3aa: CASSLAPEETQYF

v_gene: TRBV29-1
d_gene: -
j_gene: TRBJ2-3
abundance: many
CDR3nt: TGCAGCGTTGAAGATGGCACCCCGTCGGATACGCAGTATTTT
CDR3aa: CSVEDGTPSDTQYF

v_gene: TRBV20-1
d_gene: -
j_gene: TRBJ2-7
abundance: few
CDR3nt: TGCAGTGCTGAGGCTACTGAGCAGTACTTC
CDR3aa: CSAEATEQYF

v_gene: TRBV7-9
d_gene: -
j_gene: TRBJ2-5
abundance: -
CDR3nt: TGTGCCAGCAGCTTAGAGTGGGACCAAGAGACCCAGTACTTC
CDR3aa: CASSLEWDQETQYF